Listed here are 8 T cell receptor beta chains from one sample, sequenced in a study of blood T cell repertoires in COVID-19 (dated by TCRdb to 2018 to 2021). The library was produced with the immunoSEQ multiplex PCR assay. TCRdb's version of the immuneACCESS table is confined to in-frame rearrangements and falls short of the full clone set. An unresolved V gene accounts for under half of the shortfall where checked; the remainder is of unknown origin. The table for this sample lists about 400,000 clones; 88% of them were counted only once. Of the sample, over 2% is held by the ten largest clones. Sequencing was carried out using PBMCs or T cells enriched from blood (not recorded which). These receptors were obtained from a woman aged 35 to 49 with acute COVID-19.

The chain is built from TRBV3-1 (or the pseudogene TRBV3-2) and TRBJ2-7, with D possibly being TRBD2 (6 bases). V was pared by 0 bases and J by 3 bases, with 6 bases between. CDR3 length: 13 amino acids. Germline lookup yields CDR1 LGHDT and CDR2 YNNKEL (reference sequence). CDR3 nucleotide sequence: TGTGCCAGCAGCCAAGAGCGGGGCTACGAGCAGTACTTC. Translated: CASSQERGYEQYF.

Details on this clone: The same CDR3 arises from other DNA sequences in this sample as well. The chain couples TRBV19 to TRBJ2-7; TRBD2 aligns across 12 bases. The CDR3 runs 15 residues. Germline loops: CDR1 LNHDA, CDR2 SQIVND (reference sequence). Unmatched junction bases numbered 5, after V lost 6 bases and J lost 2 bases. CDR3 amino acids: CASSRTSGGTYEQYF. The DNA for the CDR3 is TGTGCCAGTAGCCGAACTAGCGGGGGGACCTACGAGCAGTACTTC.

The chain employs TRBV7-9 and TRBJ1-6, with 8 positions matching TRBD1. The CDR3 length is 15 residues. Germline V gene data show CDR1 as SEHNR and CDR2 as FQNEAQ (reference sequence). Trimming took 5 bases from V and 7 from J; bases not matched to a gene: 7. CDR3 sequence reads: CASSDYRGRNSPLHF. CDR3 in DNA: TGTGCCAGCAGCGATTACAGGGGGAGGAATTCACCCCTCCACTTT.

J is TRBJ1-2 and V is TRBV3-1 (or the pseudogene TRBV3-2), with D possibly being TRBD1 (6 bases). The CDR3 covers 13 residues. Germline-derived CDR1 and CDR2 are LGHDT and YNNKEL (reference sequence). Trimming cost V 9 bases and J 2 bases, with 13 bases left between them. The CDR3, as DNA: TGTGCCAGTACCCCCGGGACAAACTATGGCTACACCTTC. Amino acid sequence: CASTPGTNYGYTF.

This sequence joins TRBV9 and TRBJ2-2; the match to TRBD1 covers 7 bases. V lost 4 bases to trimming and J lost 6 bases; unmatched junction nucleotides: 9. This CDR3 comprises 15 residues. The germline V gene has CDR1 SGDLS and CDR2 YYNGEE. The CDR3 region has the DNA TGTGCCAGCAGCCTCGGACAGGAAAGGGCCGGGGAGCTGTTTTTT. The encoded protein is CASSLGQERAGELFF.

This chain links TRBV10-3 with TRBJ1-2; the D is unclear. CDR1 is ENHRY, CDR2 SYGVKD, per germline. This CDR3 is 13 amino acids long. The V gene lost 4 bases and the J gene lost 5 bases, with 11 bases spanning the gap. The CDR3 reads CAISARVHYGYTF. DNA for the CDR3: TGTGCCATCAGTGCGAGGGTCCATTATGGCTACACCTTC.

V and J are TRBV3-1 (or the pseudogene TRBV3-2) and TRBJ2-3; D may be TRBD1 (5 bases). This CDR3 contains 14 residues. Germline lookup yields CDR1 LGHDT and CDR2 YNNKEL (reference sequence). Trimming shortened V by 2 bases and J by 6 bases, and 12 bases separated the two germline ends. CDR3 in amino acids: CASSQLAGLDTQYF. The CDR3 nucleotides read TGTGCCAGCAGCCAACTGGCAGGGTTGGATACGCAGTATTTT.

The chain recombines TRBV11-2 with TRBJ2-2; 8 bases agree with TRBD1. The length of the CDR3 is 15 residues. V lost 5 bases to trimming and J lost 5 bases; unmatched junction nucleotides: 7. CDR1 and CDR2 (germline): SGHAT, FQNNGV. CDR3 in DNA: TGTGCCAGCAGCGGAGGACAGGGTTTGACCGGGGAGCTGTTTTTT. Amino acid sequence: CASSGGQGLTGELFF.